Shown below are 18 T cell receptor beta chains from a single sample sequenced in a study of blood T cell repertoires in COVID-19. TCRdb's table, derived via immunoSEQ multiplex PCR, lists solely in-frame clones and lacks some. The table has about 210,000 clones, around four fifths seen once. The sequencing sample was made of peripheral blood. Receptors originate from a man in his sixties with COVID-19, enrolled during active disease.

The CDR3 sequence is CATSGSPGLSYGYTF. The CDR3 region has the DNA TGTGCCACCAGTGGAAGCCCGGGACTCAGCTATGGCTACACCTTC. The chain couples TRBV24-1 to TRBJ1-2, with D perhaps matching TRBD1 (5 bases). From germline, CDR1 is KGHDR and CDR2 SFDVKD. The CDR3 has 15 amino acids. V lost 5 bases to trimming and J lost 4 bases, with 16 bases between them.

The rearrangement uses TRBV9 and TRBJ2-1, with a possible D match to TRBD1 (6 bases). The V end lost 4 bases, the J end lost 2 bases, and 19 bases lay between the germline ends. The CDR3 consists of 17 residues. Germline assignment: CDR1 SGDLS and CDR2 YYNGEE. The CDR3 bases are TGTGCCAGCAGCCCTCCCTTAGACAGGACCACCTACAATGAGCAGTTCTTC. Translation gives CASSPPLDRTTYNEQFF.

The chain uses TRBV5-1 and TRBJ1-1; perhaps TRBD1 as D (5 bases). Germline values: CDR1 SGHRS, CDR2 YFSETQ. Trimming took off 2 bases at V and 1 base at J, with 9 bases between the two ends. CDR3 length: 14 residues. In nucleotides, the CDR3 is TGCGCCAGCAGCTTCGAGACAGAGAACACTGAAGCTTTCTTT. It translates to CASSFETENTEAFF.

This chain connects TRBV5-1 to TRBJ1-2; a possible D gene is TRBD1 (5 bases). V was pared by 2 bases and J by 8 bases, with 10 bases between. The germline gives CDR1 SGHRS, CDR2 YFSETQ. The CDR3 is 12 residues long. CDR3 protein: CASSFGGDGYTF. The DNA for the CDR3 is TGCGCCAGCAGCTTTGGGGGGGACGGCTACACCTTC.

The chain uses TRBV29-1 and TRBJ1-1, with no clear D. CDR1 and CDR2 from the germline V gene are SQVTM and ANQGSEA. The CDR3 covers 12 residues. V gave up 4 bases and J gave up 1 base, with 7 bases separating them. The DNA for the CDR3 is TGCAGCGTTGCCTACGCGAACACTGAAGCTTTCTTT. Its translation: CSVAYANTEAFF.

The chain employs TRBV3-1 (or the pseudogene TRBV3-2) and TRBJ1-1; 10 positions match TRBD1. The germline gives CDR1 LGHDT, CDR2 YNNKEL (reference sequence). The CDR3 runs 15 residues. The V segment lost 1 base and the J segment 4 bases; nucleotides outside the gene matches: 3. CDR3 nucleotides: TGTGCCAGCAGCCAAGTTGGGACAGGGGCCACTGAAGCTTTCTTT. This translates into CASSQVGTGATEAFF.

The genes are TRBV6-2 or TRBV6-3 and TRBJ2-3; 7 bases align to TRBD1. V lost 2 bases, J lost 0 bases, and 2 bases stayed unmatched. CDR3 length: 15 residues. Germline V gives CDR1 MNHEY, CDR2 SVGEGT. The CDR3 coding sequence is TGTGCCAGCAGTTACCGGGACAGAAGCACAGATACGCAGTATTTT. Protein: CASSYRDRSTDTQYF.

V is TRBV19 and J is TRBJ1-2; tentatively, D is TRBD1 (6 bases). Germline V lookup: CDR1 LNHDA, CDR2 SQIVND (reference sequence). The germline V and J ends were trimmed by 6 bases and 7 bases, with 24 bases remaining between them. The CDR3 is 16 amino acids. The CDR3 reads CASSNLRGGGSPGYTF. CDR3 coding DNA: TGTGCCAGTAGCAACCTGAGGGGGGGCGGGAGCCCTGGCTACACCTTC.

The V call is TRBV6-5, the J call TRBJ2-1; D remains unclear. The germline CDR1 and CDR2 sequences are MNHEY and SVGAGI. The CDR3 is 14 residues long. The V gene lost 7 bases and the J gene lost 5 bases, with 15 bases spanning the gap. This chain's CDR3 is CASTPLAANNEQFF. CDR3 bases: TGTGCCAGCACCCCCTTGGCGGCCAACAATGAGCAGTTCTTC.

For the CDR3, the DNA is TGCGCCAGCAGCTTGGGCTCCCGGGACACTGAAGCTTTCTTT. Its translation is CASSLGSRDTEAFF. V usage is TRBV5-1 and J usage is TRBJ1-1; D not resolved. Germline-derived CDR1 and CDR2 are SGHRS and YFSETQ. V lost 0 bases and J 3 bases, leaving 9 bases between the germline ends. The CDR3 runs to 14 residues.

V usage is TRBV18 and J usage is TRBJ1-1, with a weak D call TRBD1 (5 bases). Trimming stripped 2 bases from V and 1 base from J, with 11 bases between. The CDR3 extends over 15 amino acids. Germline CDR1 KGHSH, CDR2 LQKENI. DNA for the CDR3: TGTGCCAGCTCACCAAGGGGAAACGCGAACACTGAAGCTTTCTTT. Translation: CASSPRGNANTEAFF.

The chain joins TRBV20-1 to TRBJ1-5; D perhaps matches TRBD1 (6 bases). This CDR3 has 16 amino acids. The ends were cut back, 5 bases at V and 1 base at J, with 18 bases in the middle. Germline V CDR1 and CDR2: DFQATT, SNEGSKA (reference sequence). The CDR3 DNA reads as TGCAGTGCTGGTGCGGGGGGCGGGAGAAGCAATCAGCCCCAGCATTTT. Protein product: CSAGAGGGRSNQPQHF.

The CDR3 loop reads CASSPPPQGLEQYF. The CDR3 coding sequence is TGTGCCAGCTCACCACCCCCTCAGGGGCTCGAGCAGTACTTC. The gene calls are TRBV18 and TRBJ2-7; possible D gene TRBD1, 6 bases. Germline V lookup: CDR1 KGHSH, CDR2 LQKENI. V lost 0 bases and J 6 bases, leaving 12 bases between the germline ends. The CDR3 loop spans 14 amino acids.

The chain couples TRBV9 to TRBJ1-2; D call uncertain. The CDR3 length is 13 residues. V was trimmed by 5 bases and J by 6 bases, leaving 14 bases between them. The germline gives CDR1 SGDLS, CDR2 YYNGEE. The CDR3 DNA follows: TGTGCCAGCAGTCATGAGTTGATTCATGGCTACACCTTC. Residues: CASSHELIHGYTF.

This clone appeared a single time. This chain joins TRBV9 and TRBJ2-1, with TRBD2 matching over 7 bases. Germline loops: CDR1 SGDLS, CDR2 YYNGEE. V was clipped by 4 bases and J by 10 bases; unmatched bases: 11. The CDR3 totals 14 residues. In DNA, the CDR3 is TGTGCCAGCAGCCGAGGGACGGGGGGAATAGAGCAGTTCTTC. This gives the protein CASSRGTGGIEQFF.

J is TRBJ2-6 and V is TRBV4-1, with D possibly matching TRBD2 (5 bases). Germline CDR1 reads MGHRA; CDR2 reads YSYEKL. The CDR3 is 15 residues long. V lost 4 bases and J 1 base, leaving 8 bases between the germline ends. The CDR3 region has the DNA TGCGCCAGCAGCCCCACGGGGTCTGGGGCCAACGTCCTGACTTTC. This codes for CASSPTGSGANVLTF.

The V call is TRBV5-1, the J call TRBJ2-2, with 8 bases lining up with TRBD2. In germline, CDR1 is SGHRS, CDR2 YFSETQ. V shed 4 bases, J shed 0 bases, and the junction held 8 bases outside the gene matches. The CDR3 runs 17 residues. The CDR3 is CASSRLLAATNTGELFF. CDR3 in DNA: TGCGCCAGCAGCCGCCTACTAGCGGCAACGAACACCGGGGAGCTGTTTTTT.

This chain uses TRBV14 with TRBJ1-5; the D is unclear. The CDR3 is 14 residues long. Germline V gives CDR1 SGHDN, CDR2 FVKESK. Trimming stripped 1 base from V and 3 bases from J, with 7 bases between. In DNA, the CDR3 is TGTGCCAGCAGCCAAGTACAGTTCAATCAGCCCCAGCATTTT. This codes for CASSQVQFNQPQHF.